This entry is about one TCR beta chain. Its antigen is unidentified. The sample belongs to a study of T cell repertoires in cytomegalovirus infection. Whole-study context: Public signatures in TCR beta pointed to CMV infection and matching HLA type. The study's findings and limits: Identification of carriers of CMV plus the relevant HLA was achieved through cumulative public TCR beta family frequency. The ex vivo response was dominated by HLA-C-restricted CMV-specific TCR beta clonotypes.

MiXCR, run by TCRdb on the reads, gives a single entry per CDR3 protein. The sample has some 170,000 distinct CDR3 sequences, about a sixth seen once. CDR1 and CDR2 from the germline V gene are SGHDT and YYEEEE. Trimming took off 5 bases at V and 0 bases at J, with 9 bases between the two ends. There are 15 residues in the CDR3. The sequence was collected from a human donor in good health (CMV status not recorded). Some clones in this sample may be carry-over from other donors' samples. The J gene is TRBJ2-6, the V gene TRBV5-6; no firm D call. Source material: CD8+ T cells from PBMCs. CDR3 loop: CASRPIASGANVLTF. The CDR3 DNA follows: TGTGCCAGCAGGCCAATCGCCTCTGGGGCCAACGTCCTGACTTTC. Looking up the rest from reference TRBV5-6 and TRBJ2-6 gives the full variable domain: DAGVTQSPTHLIKTRGQQVTLRCSPKSGHDTVSWYQQALGQGPQFIFQYYEEEERQRGNFPDRFSGHQFPNYSSELNVNALLLGDSALYLCASRPIASGANVLTFGAGSRLTVL.